This record covers a single T cell receptor (beta chain). In the original processing: Amplification from reference gene primers served as the basis for estimated nucleated cell counts. Data came from immunoSEQ multiplex PCR; TCRdb stores just in-frame clones and leaves some out. Clone size and V and J calls were adopted from that table, with D and trimming inferred from the DNA. Of 55,000 to 80,000 clones listed, around 87% are singletons. The sample originates from a study of blood T cell repertoires in COVID-19. Overall study: PBMCs, B-cell-depleted T cells, or T cells were the source of the cDNA or gDNA that made up the material.

Germline V gene lookup returns CDR1 SGHAT and CDR2 FQNNGV. V lost 5 bases and J 0 bases, leaving 16 bases between the germline ends. The length of the CDR3 is 16 residues. The sequenced sample consisted of peripheral blood. The clonotype was recovered from a human donor in a cohort sampled during active COVID-19. This chain links TRBV11-2 with TRBJ1-1, with a tentative D call TRBD1 (5 bases). CDR3 residues: CASSAVAGTVNTEAFF. DNA for the CDR3: TGTGCCAGCAGCGCCGTAGCCGGGACTGTGAACACTGAAGCTTTCTTT.